A selection of T cell receptor beta chains follows, all from one sample in a study of blood T cell repertoires in COVID-19. The method was immunoSEQ multiplex PCR; TCRdb's version includes in-frame clones alone and lacks a portion of them. The table shows around 74,000 clones, with roughly 87% occurring only once. Sequencing input: peripheral blood. The receptors were sampled from a man aged 25-45 years with acute or convalescent COVID-19. The CDR3 runs from the conserved cysteine through the conserved F or W.

TRBJ1-5,TRBV6-5,CASSYSSSNQPQHF
TRBJ2-1,TRBV4-1,CASSQEGLAGLEQFF
TRBJ2-4,TRBV7-2,CARTSGAKNIQYF
TRBJ2-5,TRBV5-6,CASSTGQRETQYF
TRBJ2-7,TRBV29-1,CSVEEPEGGYEQYF
TRBJ2-7,TRBV5-8,CASSLAGAGYEQYF
TRBJ2-5,TRBV18,CASSLGTSGSGETQYF
TRBJ1-1,TRBV6-6,CASRRTGDTEAFF
TRBJ2-5,TRBV14,CASRLLFQGARTKETQYF
TRBJ2-5,TRBV28,CASRAGVQETQYF